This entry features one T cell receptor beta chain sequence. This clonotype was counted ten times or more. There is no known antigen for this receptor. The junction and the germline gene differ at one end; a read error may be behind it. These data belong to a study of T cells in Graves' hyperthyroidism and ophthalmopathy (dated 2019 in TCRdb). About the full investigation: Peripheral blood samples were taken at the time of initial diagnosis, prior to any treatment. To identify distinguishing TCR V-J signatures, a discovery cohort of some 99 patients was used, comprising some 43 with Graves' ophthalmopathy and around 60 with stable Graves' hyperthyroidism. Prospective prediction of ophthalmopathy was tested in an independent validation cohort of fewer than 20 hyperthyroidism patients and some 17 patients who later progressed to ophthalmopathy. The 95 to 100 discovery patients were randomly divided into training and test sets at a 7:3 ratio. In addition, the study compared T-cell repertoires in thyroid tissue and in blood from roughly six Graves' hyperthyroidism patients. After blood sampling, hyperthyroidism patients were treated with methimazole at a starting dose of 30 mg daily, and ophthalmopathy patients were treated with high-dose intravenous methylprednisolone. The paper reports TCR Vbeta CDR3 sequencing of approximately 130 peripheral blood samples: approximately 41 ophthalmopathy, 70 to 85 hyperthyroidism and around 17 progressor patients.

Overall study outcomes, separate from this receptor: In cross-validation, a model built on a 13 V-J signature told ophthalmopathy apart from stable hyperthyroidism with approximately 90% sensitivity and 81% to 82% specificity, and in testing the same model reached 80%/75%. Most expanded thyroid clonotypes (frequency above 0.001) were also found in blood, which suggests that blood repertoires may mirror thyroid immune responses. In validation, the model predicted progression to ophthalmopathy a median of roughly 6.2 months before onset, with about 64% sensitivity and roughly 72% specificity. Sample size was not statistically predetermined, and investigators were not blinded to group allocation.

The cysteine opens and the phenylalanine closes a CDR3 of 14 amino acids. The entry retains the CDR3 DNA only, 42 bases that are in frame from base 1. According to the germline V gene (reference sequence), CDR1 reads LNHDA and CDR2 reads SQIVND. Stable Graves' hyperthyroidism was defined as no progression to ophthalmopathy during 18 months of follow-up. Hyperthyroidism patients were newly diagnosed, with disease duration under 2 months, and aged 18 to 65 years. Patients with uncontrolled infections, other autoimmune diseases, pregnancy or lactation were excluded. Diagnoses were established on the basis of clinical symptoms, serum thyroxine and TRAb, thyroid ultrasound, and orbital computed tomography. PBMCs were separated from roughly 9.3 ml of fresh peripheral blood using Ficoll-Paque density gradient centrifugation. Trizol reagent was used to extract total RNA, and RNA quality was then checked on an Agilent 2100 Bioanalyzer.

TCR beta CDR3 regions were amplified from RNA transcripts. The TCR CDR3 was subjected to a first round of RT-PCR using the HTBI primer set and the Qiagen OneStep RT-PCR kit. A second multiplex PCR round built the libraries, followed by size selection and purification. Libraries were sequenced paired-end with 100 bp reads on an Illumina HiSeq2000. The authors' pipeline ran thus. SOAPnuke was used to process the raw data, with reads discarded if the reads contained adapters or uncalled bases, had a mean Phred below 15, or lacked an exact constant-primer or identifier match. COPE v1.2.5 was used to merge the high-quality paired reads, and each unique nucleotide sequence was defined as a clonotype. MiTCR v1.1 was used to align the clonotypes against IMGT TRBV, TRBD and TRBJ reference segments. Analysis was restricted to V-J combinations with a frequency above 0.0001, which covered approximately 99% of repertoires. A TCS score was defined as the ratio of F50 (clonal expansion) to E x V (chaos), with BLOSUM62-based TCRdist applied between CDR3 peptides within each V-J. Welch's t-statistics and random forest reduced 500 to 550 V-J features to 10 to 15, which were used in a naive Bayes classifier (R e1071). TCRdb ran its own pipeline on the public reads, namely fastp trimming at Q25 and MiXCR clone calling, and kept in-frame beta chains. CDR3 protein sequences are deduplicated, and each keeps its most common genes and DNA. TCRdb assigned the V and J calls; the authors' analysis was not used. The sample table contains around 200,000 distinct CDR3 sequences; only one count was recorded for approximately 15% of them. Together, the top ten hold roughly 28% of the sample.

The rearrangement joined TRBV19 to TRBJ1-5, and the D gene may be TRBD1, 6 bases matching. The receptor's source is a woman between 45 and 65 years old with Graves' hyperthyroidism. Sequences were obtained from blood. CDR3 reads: CASSLGGLNRPQHF. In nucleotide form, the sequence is TGTGCCAGTAGCTTAGGGGGGTTAAATCGGCCCCAGCATTTT.